A single sample is the source of the 17 T cell receptor beta chains below, sequenced in a study of blood T cell repertoires in COVID-19. TCRdb's copy holds only in-frame clones and misses some; the assay was immunoSEQ multiplex PCR. The data hold roughly 30,000 clones, with about 85% observed a single time. The sample was peripheral blood. The receptors stem from a human donor with acute or convalescent COVID-19. The donor label of this sample is uncertain.

The chain joins TRBV5-1 to TRBJ2-5; 10 positions match TRBD2. The CDR3 sequence is 14 residues long. The V segment lost 4 bases and the J segment 3 bases; nucleotides outside the gene matches: 3. Germline V gene sequence: CDR1 SGHRS, CDR2 YFSETQ. The CDR3 here is CASSPGTSEETQYF. CDR3 nucleotides: TGCGCCAGCAGCCCCGGGACTAGCGAAGAGACCCAGTACTTC. The whole variable domain, remainder taken from reference TRBV5-1 and TRBJ2-5, is KAGVTQTPRYLIKTRGQQVTLSCSPISGHRSVSWYQQTPGQGLQFLFEYFSETQRNKGNFPGRFSGRQFSNSRSEMNVSTLELGDSALYLCASSPGTSEETQYFGPGTRLLVL.

A single count supports this clone. The chain employs TRBV5-3 and TRBJ1-6; possibly TRBD1 for D (6 bases). Being an ORF, TRBV5-3 has a function that is uncertain. The V gene lost 4 bases and the J gene lost 8 bases, with 22 bases spanning the gap. The CDR3 sequence is 17 residues long. This CDR3 is CARSVSGGPNCHSPLHF. The CDR3 DNA reads TGTGCCAGAAGCGTGTCGGGGGGCCCTAACTGCCATTCACCCCTCCACTTT.

This clone was recorded a few times. V gene TRBV15 combines with J gene TRBJ2-7; unclear D gene. Trimming took 3 bases from V and 4 from J, leaving 13 bases between them. Germline CDR1 reads LNHNV; CDR2 reads YYDKDF (reference sequence). CDR3 length equals 14 residues. The chain's CDR3 is CATSSEAGGYEQYF. The CDR3 region has the DNA TGTGCCACCAGCAGTGAGGCCGGTGGATACGAGCAGTACTTC.

The gene calls are TRBV6-6 and TRBJ1-1; 9 bases are shared with TRBD1. Germline V CDR1 and CDR2: MNHNY, SVGAGI (reference sequence). This CDR3 comprises 15 residues. With V trimmed by 4 bases and J by 5 bases, 8 bases remained unmatched. The CDR3 reads CASSLTGGLVTEAFF. CDR3 in DNA: TGTGCCAGCAGTTTAACAGGGGGCCTGGTTACTGAAGCTTTCTTT.

The chain uses TRBV28 and TRBJ2-7, with 8 bases fitting TRBD1. Germline trimming cut 5 bases from V and 6 bases from J; bases unmatched to any gene: 9. Germline assignment: CDR1 MDHEN and CDR2 SYDVKM. There are 14 residues in the CDR3. This CDR3 reads CASSPGTGPSEQYF. CDR3 nucleotide sequence: TGTGCCAGCAGTCCCGGGACAGGTCCCAGCGAGCAGTACTTC.

The chain carries TRBV11-3 and TRBJ2-5; D perhaps matches TRBD2 (5 bases). The CDR3 extends over 14 amino acids. The germline V gene encodes CDR1 SGHNT and CDR2 YENEEA. Trimming took off 3 bases at V and 0 bases at J, with 8 bases between the two ends. In DNA form, the CDR3 reads TGTGCCAGCAGCTTTGCGGACTACCAAGAGACCCAGTACTTC. Its translation: CASSFADYQETQYF.

The chain joins TRBV6-5 to TRBJ2-2; 7 bases fit TRBD1. V shed 10 bases and J 4 bases; nucleotides not matched to a gene: 9. CDR3 length: 14 amino acids. Germline CDR1 reads MNHEY; CDR2 reads SVGAGI. CDR3 sequence: CATLSGGGTGELFF. The DNA for the CDR3 is TGTGCCACTCTATCAGGGGGTGGCACCGGGGAGCTGTTTTTT.

The J gene is TRBJ2-5, the V gene TRBV27, with 8 positions matching TRBD1. CDR3 size: 16 residues. Germline CDR1 is MNHEY and CDR2 is SMNVEV (reference sequence). J was trimmed by 5 bases and V by 2 bases; bases with no gene match: 10. CDR3 in amino acids: CASSLTIWTGTETQYF. The CDR3 DNA sequence: TGTGCCAGCAGTTTAACGATTTGGACAGGGACCGAGACCCAGTACTTC.

As DNA, the CDR3 is TGTGCCAGCTCGAGGGAGGGGTTTGATGAGCAGTTCTTC. This encodes CASSREGFDEQFF. The chain has TRBV18 and TRBJ2-1; 7 nucleotides match TRBD2. CDR3 length: 13 residues. The V gene end was trimmed by 6 bases and the J gene end by 8 bases; junction bases not matched to a gene: 7. Germline CDR1 KGHSH, CDR2 LQKENI.

The chain combines TRBV28 with TRBJ1-6, with 8 nucleotides matching TRBD1. With V trimmed by 6 bases and J by 6 bases, 4 bases remained unmatched. The CDR3 runs to 14 residues. Germline V gene data show CDR1 as MDHEN and CDR2 as SYDVKM. The CDR3 reads CASSRGLGNSPLHF. The CDR3 DNA reads TGTGCCAGCAGCAGGGGGCTCGGTAATTCACCCCTCCACTTT.

The rearrangement uses TRBV10-1 and TRBJ1-1, with D possibly matching TRBD1 (5 bases). CDR1 and CDR2 from the germline V gene are WNHNN and SYGVQD (reference sequence). This CDR3 is 13 amino acids long. The V and J ends lost 6 bases and 0 bases respectively, with 8 bases between them. The CDR3 DNA is TGCGCCAGCAGCAGGGCATTGAACACTGAAGCTTTCTTT. As protein: CASSRALNTEAFF.

The chain employs TRBV5-1 and TRBJ2-2, with TRBD1 as a possible D gene (5 bases). Germline CDR1 SGHRS, CDR2 YFSETQ. V lost 2 bases, J lost 5 bases, and 13 bases lay in between. The CDR3 consists of 15 residues. The CDR3 loop reads CASSLGVELTGELFF. The CDR3 DNA reads as TGCGCCAGCAGCTTAGGGGTAGAACTGACCGGGGAGCTGTTTTTT.

This sequence joins TRBV2 and TRBJ2-3, with 10 bases matching TRBD2. Trimming removed 5 bases from V and 1 base from J; junction bases left unmatched: 3. Germline CDR1 reads SNHLY; CDR2 reads FYNNEI. The CDR3 has 15 residues. The CDR3 loop is CASSIGLAGTDTQYF. In DNA, the CDR3 is TGTGCCAGCAGTATCGGACTAGCGGGCACAGATACGCAGTATTTT.

This clone has more than one count but fewer than ten. The chain uses TRBV4-2 and TRBJ2-1, with D unresolved. This CDR3 region has 10 residues. CDR1 and CDR2 (germline): LGHNA, YNFKEQ. V was cut by 1 base and J by 12 bases, with 4 bases left in between. CDR3 DNA sequence: TGTGCCAGCAGCCAAGTCTTGCAGTTCTTC. This encodes CASSQVLQFF.

V gene TRBV3-1 (or the pseudogene TRBV3-2) combines with J gene TRBJ1-2; TRBD1 aligns across 7 bases. The CDR3 spans 13 residues. Germline CDR1 is LGHDT and CDR2 is YNNKEL (reference sequence). After removal of 0 bases from V and 9 bases from J, the junction contained 4 bases not matched to a gene. CDR3 nucleotides: TGTGCCAGCAGCCAAGAGGGGACAGTCCGCTACACCTTC. It codes for CASSQEGTVRYTF.

V and J are TRBV7-2 and TRBJ2-5; D might be TRBD1 (7 bases). Germline CDR1 and CDR2: SGHTA and FQGNSA. The V gene lost 5 bases and the J gene lost 5 bases, with 18 bases spanning the gap. The CDR3 length is 15 residues. The CDR3 loop is CASSRQGRGRETQYF. The CDR3 bases are TGTGCCAGCAGCCGGCAGGGCAGGGGGAGGGAGACCCAGTACTTC.

This clone appeared a single time. V gene TRBV10-3 combines with J gene TRBJ2-2, with 7 bases lining up with TRBD1. The CDR3 has 17 amino acids. The V segment lost 6 bases and the J segment 3 bases; nucleotides outside the gene matches: 13. CDR1 and CDR2 from the germline V gene are ENHRY and SYGVKD. The CDR3 sequence: CAIRLRSGQGDTGELFF. CDR3 nucleotides: TGTGCCATCAGGCTCAGATCTGGGCAGGGGGACACCGGGGAGCTGTTTTTT.